These 4 T cell receptor beta chains originate from one sample sequenced in a study of shared clonotypes between healthy human individuals. The table came from immunoSEQ multiplex PCR; TCRdb's copy has only in-frame clones and leaves some out. This table holds 2.3 million or so clones, approximately 95% found once. The sequencing sample was made of naive CD4+ T cells from PBMCs. The subset here: CD45RA+ positively selected. The receptors stem from a young man in good health. Some clones in this sample may be carry-over from other donors' samples.

The rearrangement links TRBV7-2 to TRBJ2-7; possibly TRBD1 for D (5 bases). CDR3 length: 15 amino acids. The V gene lost 5 bases and the J gene lost 6 bases, with 20 bases spanning the gap. Germline-derived CDR1 and CDR2 are SGHTA and FQGNSA. The CDR3 DNA reads TGTGCCAGCAGCCCTGACACAGGTCTTATCGCCGAGCAGTACTTC. Its translation: CASSPDTGLIAEQYF.

This clone was seen only a few times. Distinct nucleotide sequences in the sample also encode this CDR3. This CDR3 reads CATSRGGGSYEQYF. CDR3 bases: TGTGCCACCAGCAGAGGAGGGGGGTCCTACGAGCAGTACTTC. The chain is built from TRBV15 and TRBJ2-7, with D possibly being TRBD1 or TRBD2 (6 bases each). V was pared by 1 base and J by 1 base, with 8 bases between. Looked up from germline, CDR1 is LNHNV and CDR2 is YYDKDF (reference sequence). The CDR3 length is 14 residues.

This clone showed up just a few times. The same CDR3 can be traced to other DNA sequences in this sample. This chain uses TRBV9 with TRBJ1-4, with 8 bases lining up with TRBD1. V lost 2 bases, J lost 3 bases, and 0 bases stayed unmatched. CDR3 length equals 14 residues. Germline CDR1 and CDR2: SGDLS and YYNGEE. CDR3 nucleotides: TGTGCCAGCAGCGTGACAGGGGCTAATGAAAAACTGTTTTTT. It is translated as CASSVTGANEKLFF.

In its sample, this clone was seen once. In the same sample, other DNA sequences code for this CDR3. The V and J genes are TRBV7-9 and TRBJ1-5, with D unresolved. The V gene's germline CDR1 is SEHNR and CDR2 FQNEAQ (reference sequence). Deletions cut 5 bases from V and 1 base from J, with 6 bases between. The CDR3 is 13 amino acids. The CDR3 loop reads CASSPDSNQPQHF. As DNA, the CDR3 is TGTGCCAGCAGCCCGGACAGCAATCAGCCCCAGCATTTT.